The following is a TCR beta chain sequence with its context. The sample belongs to a study of T cell changes during pregnancy in multiple sclerosis. Produced via immunoSEQ multiplex PCR; TCRdb's table is partial and in-frame only. Seen here are roughly 90,000 clones, more than 85% observed once, and the top ten hold 0.85% to 0.95%. The CDR3 runs to 15 residues. Trimming removed 6 bases from V and 5 bases from J; junction bases left unmatched: 13. Germline CDR1 and CDR2: SEHNR and FQNEAQ (reference sequence). The receptor comes from a female donor with multiple sclerosis, enrolled in a pregnancy study. The sequences come from peripheral blood, collected before pregnancy. The rearrangement links TRBV7-9 to TRBJ2-7; TRBD2 matches at 7 bases. The CDR3 DNA follows: TGTGCCAGCAGTTCGACCGGGGGGAGCGGCCACGAGCAGTACTTC. Translating it yields CASSSTGGSGHEQYF.